A single sample gave rise to the 9 T cell receptor beta chains below, sequenced in a study of long-term antiretroviral therapy in people with HIV. Sequencing used immunoSEQ v3.0 at survey level. Clones were sequenced by immunoSEQ multiplex PCR, and TCRdb holds only the in-frame ones, with some missing. The sample records 24,000 or so clones, about 85% being singletons. The source was unsorted PBMCs, collected 1.9 years after starting antiretroviral therapy. All receptors derive from a woman in her thirties with HIV.

The rearrangement joins TRBV19 to TRBJ2-1; 8 bases are a match to TRBD2. J was trimmed by 8 bases and V by 2 bases; bases with no gene match: 17. CDR3 length equals 18 residues. CDR1 and CDR2 from the germline V gene are LNHDA and SQIVND (reference sequence). The CDR3 here is CASSIMGPGGAFKDEQFF. In DNA, the CDR3 is TGTGCCAGTAGTATAATGGGGCCCGGGGGGGCTTTTAAGGATGAGCAGTTCTTC.

The rearrangement uses TRBV10-3 and TRBJ2-2; D not resolved. The CDR3 runs to 15 residues. Germline values: CDR1 ENHRY, CDR2 SYGVKD. V lost 9 bases and J 0 bases, leaving 14 bases between the germline ends. The CDR3 here is CAISSTASNTGELFF. The DNA for the CDR3 is TGTGCCATTTCTTCTACGGCATCGAACACCGGGGAGCTGTTTTTT.

This chain links TRBV7-3 with TRBJ2-2, with 10 bases fitting TRBD1. The V segment lost 0 bases and the J segment 0 bases; nucleotides outside the gene matches: 4. Germline loops: CDR1 SGHTA, CDR2 FQGTGA. This CDR3 comprises 18 residues. The CDR3 sequence is CASSLTAGTGANTGELFF. The CDR3 DNA sequence: TGTGCCAGCAGCTTAACGGCCGGGACAGGGGCGAACACCGGGGAGCTGTTTTTT.

The chain combines TRBV19 with TRBJ1-5; TRBD1 aligns across 7 bases. The germline gives CDR1 LNHDA, CDR2 SQIVND (reference sequence). The CDR3 runs to 15 residues. J gave up 3 bases and V 7 bases, and 9 bases lay outside the gene matches. CDR3 DNA sequence: TGTGCCAGTAACAAGCCCGGGACAGACAATCAGCCCCAGCATTTT. Residues: CASNKPGTDNQPQHF.

This sequence joins TRBV10-3 and TRBJ2-1; TRBD2 might be the D (6 bases). This CDR3 contains 12 residues. Germline V gives CDR1 ENHRY, CDR2 SYGVKD. V lost 4 bases, J lost 8 bases, and 9 bases lay in between. The chain's CDR3 is CAISGSSDEQFF. Here the CDR3 DNA reads TGTGCCATCAGTGGATCTAGCGATGAGCAGTTCTTC.

This rearrangement joins TRBV7-8 to TRBJ2-3; TRBD2 might be the D (6 bases). The CDR3 is 14 residues long. The germline V gene has CDR1 SGHVS and CDR2 FQNEAQ. V was shortened by 3 bases and J by 6 bases, with 13 bases between the two germline ends. The CDR3 region has the DNA TGTGCCAGCAGCTTTATGGCGGGGAGGGATACGCAGTATTTT. Residues: CASSFMAGRDTQYF.

The table lists this clone with a few counts. J is TRBJ1-2 and V is TRBV5-5; TRBD1 is a possible D gene (5 bases). Germline CDR1 reads SGHKS; CDR2 reads YYEKEE (reference sequence). The CDR3 is made up of 14 amino acids. Trimming shortened V by 0 bases and J by 8 bases, and 14 bases separated the two germline ends. CDR3 region: CASSLARGVGGYTF. CDR3 nucleotide sequence: TGTGCCAGCAGCTTGGCCAGAGGGGTTGGGGGCTACACCTTC.

CDR3 loop: CASRVTGQETQYF. Written as DNA, the CDR3 is TGTGCCAGCAGAGTGACAGGTCAAGAGACCCAGTACTTC. The chain recombines TRBV6-5 with TRBJ2-5, with D maybe TRBD1 (6 bases). This CDR3 has 13 residues. Deletions cut 6 bases from V and 2 bases from J, with 10 bases between. Germline values: CDR1 MNHEY, CDR2 SVGAGI.

The chain carries TRBV27 and TRBJ1-1, with unresolved D. CDR3 size: 16 residues. Germline CDR1 reads MNHEY; CDR2 reads SMNVEV (reference sequence). Trimming pared 8 bases from V and 2 bases from J, leaving 21 bases between. This chain's CDR3 is CASQRWRGSSNTEAFF. The CDR3 DNA reads as TGTGCCAGCCAAAGGTGGCGTGGCAGTTCCAACACTGAAGCTTTCTTT.